This T cell receptor (beta chain) was documented in a study of blood T cell repertoires in COVID-19. The wider study: T cells, B-cell-depleted T cells, or PBMCs provided the cDNA or gDNA that served as material.

The CDR3 has 16 amino acids. With 6 bases clipped from V and 3 bases from J, the junction kept 8 bases outside the gene matches. Per germline, CDR1 SGHTA and CDR2 FQGNSA. In the source study's methods: By means of reference gene primer amplification, nucleated cell counts were estimated. Sequencing used immunoSEQ multiplex PCR; TCRdb keeps in-frame clones, though not all of them. The V and J calls and the clone size are those of that table, but D and trimming were determined from the DNA. The table shows roughly 63,000 clones, with approximately 80% occurring only once. This clone was seen a handful of times.

The chain couples TRBV7-2 to TRBJ2-7, with 13 bases matching TRBD2. Sequenced sample: peripheral blood. The receptor's source is a human donor in a cohort sampled during active COVID-19. The CDR3 reads CASSLGLAGQGYEQYF. CDR3 bases: TGTGCCAGCAGTCTGGGACTAGCGGGACAGGGCTACGAGCAGTACTTC.